This T cell receptor beta chain was identified in a study of control samples from healthy donors and cancer patients. The method was immunoSEQ multiplex PCR; TCRdb's version includes in-frame clones alone and lacks a portion of them. The top ten hold over 2.5% of the sample, which has more than 95,000 clones, approximately 87% seen once. CDR1 and CDR2 (germline): SGHDN, FVKESK. CDR3 length: 19 residues. Losses at the gene ends were 0 bases for V and 3 bases for J; bases not matched to a gene: 17. Sequenced material: blood. The source of this sequence is a man aged 55-75 years in good health. The J gene is TRBJ2-7, the V gene TRBV14, with TRBD2 matching 7 bases. The CDR3 DNA follows: TGTGCCAGCAGCCAAGAATCCGATAAGTGGGGGGGTAAAGTCTACGAGCAGTACTTC. This gives the protein CASSQESDKWGGKVYEQYF.